This TCR beta chain was recorded in a study of CXCR3-negative and CXCR3-positive naive CD8 T cells. As for this clonotype: Its antigen is not known.

Broader study findings: TRB CDR3 properties were used to infer TCR strength, and surface CD5 was comparable between naive subsets. Comparably high diversity was seen in both naive subsets, and much lower diversity in memory CD8+ cells. CXCR3 expression dropped partially after cryopreservation, and most assays relied on fresh PBMCs.

Germline CDR1 and CDR2: SQVTM and ANQGSEA. The CDR3 totals 22 residues. The TRB libraries of cDNA were built by UMI-labeled 5' RACE. For each CDR3 protein, TCRdb gives one entry from its re-call of the 5' RACE reads, without DNA. The ten top clones account for 15%, within a sample of roughly 48,000 distinct CDR3 sequences. The specimen was memory CD8+ T cells from blood. The V call is TRBV29-1, the J call TRBJ2-1; absent DNA, TCRdb's TRBD1 call cannot be checked. The TCR sequence derives from a human donor in good health. Some clones in this sample may be carry-over from other donors' samples. The CDR3 reads CSVELESARGLEGAGGYNEQFF.